These T cell receptor beta chains were read from a single sample in a study of identifying expanded T cells in peripheral blood. Produced via immunoSEQ multiplex PCR; TCRdb's table is partial and in-frame only. The profile shows 90,000 to 110,000 clones, 88% of them singletons. Sequencing input: blood. Every receptor here comes from a person between 18 and 75 years old in good health. Both conserved end residues are part of each CDR3. Fields, in order: D gene, clone size, J gene, V gene, CDR3 DNA, CDR3 protein. The D gene is left open where the match is weak. Clone size is not always given. Where it is, it says once, few, many or a class for expanded clones.

d_gene: .
abundance: few
j_gene: TRBJ2-5
v_gene: TRBV28
CDR3nt: TGTGCCAGCAGTTTACCGGCGGTGGGGTCCGGTTCCCAGTACTTC
CDR3aa: CASSLPAVGSGSQYF

d_gene: TRBD1
abundance: .
j_gene: TRBJ1-2
v_gene: TRBV27
CDR3nt: TGTGCCAGCAGTTTAACAGGGGTGTATGGCTACACCTTC
CDR3aa: CASSLTGVYGYTF

d_gene: .
abundance: .
j_gene: TRBJ1-4
v_gene: TRBV9
CDR3nt: TGTGCCAGCAGCGTTCCCGTGGGTGAAAAACTGTTTTTT
CDR3aa: CASSVPVGEKLFF

d_gene: .
abundance: .
j_gene: TRBJ1-2
v_gene: TRBV6-6
CDR3nt: TGTGCCAGCAGTTACTCAGGCAGCTATGGCTACACCTTC
CDR3aa: CASSYSGSYGYTF

d_gene: .
abundance: .
j_gene: TRBJ2-7
v_gene: TRBV18
CDR3nt: TGTGCCAGCTCACCCGTGACAAAGATCTACGAGCAGTACTTC
CDR3aa: CASSPVTKIYEQYF

d_gene: .
abundance: .
j_gene: TRBJ2-1
v_gene: TRBV10-3
CDR3nt: TGTGCCATCAGTGAGTCGGGGGAAAACGAGCAGTTCTTC
CDR3aa: CAISESGENEQFF

d_gene: .
abundance: .
j_gene: TRBJ1-2
v_gene: TRBV7-9
CDR3nt: TGTGCCAGCAGCGCGGCAGGTGTTAACTATGGCTACACCTTC
CDR3aa: CASSAAGVNYGYTF

d_gene: .
abundance: .
j_gene: TRBJ2-2
v_gene: TRBV2
CDR3nt: TGTGCCAGCAGTGAAGAACAGGGTAACACCGGGGAGCTGTTTTTT
CDR3aa: CASSEEQGNTGELFF

d_gene: TRBD1
abundance: .
j_gene: TRBJ2-7
v_gene: TRBV4-1
CDR3nt: TGCGCCAGCAGCATACCAGGGGGCGTCTACGAGCAGTACTTC
CDR3aa: CASSIPGGVYEQYF

d_gene: .
abundance: .
j_gene: TRBJ2-5
v_gene: TRBV18
CDR3nt: TGTGCCAGCTCACCATTATACCAGGACCGAGAGACCCAGTACTTC
CDR3aa: CASSPLYQDRETQYF

d_gene: .
abundance: .
j_gene: TRBJ1-4
v_gene: TRBV10-3
CDR3nt: TGTGCCATCAGTGCGCAACAGGGTGGTAATGAAAAACTGTTTTTT
CDR3aa: CAISAQQGGNEKLFF

d_gene: .
abundance: few
j_gene: TRBJ1-1
v_gene: TRBV7-2
CDR3nt: TGTGCCAGCAGCTTTGGGGGTTCGACTGAAGCTTTCTTT
CDR3aa: CASSFGGSTEAFF

d_gene: .
abundance: .
j_gene: TRBJ2-4
v_gene: TRBV30
CDR3nt: TGTGCCTGGAGTGAAGGGCTAGGAGCCAAAAACATTCAGTACTTC
CDR3aa: CAWSEGLGAKNIQYF

d_gene: TRBD1
abundance: once
j_gene: TRBJ2-7
v_gene: TRBV19
CDR3nt: TGTGCCAGTAGGCCGGGACAGGGGTCTAAAGAGCAGTACTTC
CDR3aa: CASRPGQGSKEQYF

d_gene: .
abundance: .
j_gene: TRBJ2-7
v_gene: TRBV29-1
CDR3nt: TGCAGCGTTGCCCCGAACTCCTACGAGCAGTACTTC
CDR3aa: CSVAPNSYEQYF

d_gene: .
abundance: .
j_gene: TRBJ1-5
v_gene: TRBV27
CDR3nt: TGTGCCAGCAAGGGGGGAAATCGGCCCCAGCATTTT
CDR3aa: CASKGGNRPQHF